This T cell receptor beta chain was recovered during a study of cytomegalovirus exposure and HLA in healthy donors (dated by TCRdb to about 2017). For context, the study as a whole: An earlier analysis of several hundred of the donors reported 250 to 300 Gb of sequence data and approximately 110 million unique TCR beta sequences from 150 million to 200 million T cells. Rather than drawing on any new phenotypic data, the later analysis identified candidate immune exposures from TCR beta sequences and the way those sequences occurred across donors. The study profiled the T cell repertoires of about 720 subjects by immunosequencing and related them to cytomegalovirus serostatus. Genome-wide SNP genotypes for about three fifths of the roughly 670 donors were used in a later genetic analysis, which treated that subset as a discovery cohort. The study aimed to test whether signatures of past pathogen exposure could be identified by cataloging public T cell receptors. Besides the first cohort of roughly 700 subjects, a separate validation cohort made up of some 110 different subjects was used. An earlier analysis of 587 of the donors applied high-throughput TCR beta sequencing to assess whether each TCR beta V gene segment acted as functional or pseudogenic. The number of typed donors differed by locus: 629-630 for A, B, C, DRB1 and DQB1; some 500 for DQA1; over 600 for DPA1; and approximately 450 for DPB1. Donor age, sex, ethnicity and CMV serostatus were collected together with the repertoire data. Across 300 to 500 genotyped donors of the cohort, an average of roughly 250,000 unique TCR beta nucleotide sequences per donor were sequenced, and roughly 20% of those sequences were non-productive. HLA typing included class I and class II loci at four-digit resolution. To predict cytomegalovirus infection status, the study brought together high-throughput TCR immunosequencing, statistical association of individual TCRs with disease status, and machine learning. In a later analysis, previously published TCR beta repertoires from roughly 710 donors were re-analyzed and high-resolution HLA genotyping was added so that TCR occurrence patterns could be studied. Five DR-DQ haplotypes were treated as single units for association and clustering because of strong linkage in the cohort. Of the roughly 410 genotyped donors, 81% were placed in the genetic ancestry cluster associated with self-reported Caucasian donors. About 300 gigabases of sequencing data and around 87 million unique TCR sequences were included in an early release covering around 600 HLA-typed donors. All discovery cohort repertoires had been generated on a single sequencing platform.

The cohort consisted of approximately 690 healthy bone marrow donors. At the time of sampling, all cohort members were nominally healthy, though unrecorded immune exposures were likely present. The donor tested CMV seropositive, placing the donor among the 250 to 350 seropositive members of the cohort. Every donor gave a peripheral blood sample, and the peripheral blood mononuclear cells from that sample were used for TCR beta sequencing. The Qiagen DNeasy Blood Extraction Kit was used to extract genomic DNA from the blood cell samples. The CDR3 numbers 13 residues from cysteine through phenylalanine. The only DNA kept is the CDR3, 39 bases in frame from the first base. The germline V gene sets CDR1 to SQVTM and CDR2 to ANQGSEA. Cut back by 4 bases and 3 bases, the V and J ends lie 10 bases apart. Summary of the overall study and its limitations: This cohort had only TCR beta chains sequenced, and the lack of alpha or paired-chain data limited which features could be detected. The presence/absence analyses assumed that sequencing depth was roughly uniform across donors, and that assumption may not be true. Several of the top co-occurrence clusters appeared to be linked to parvovirus B19, influenza, CMV and Epstein-Barr virus, according to a later analysis. The 87-base-pair reads could not distinguish some IMGT-functional V segments, including TRBV6-2 and TRBV6-3, so those segments were excluded. In a later genetic analysis, fewer N-insertions in productive TCRs were reported among donors in an Asian-associated ancestry cluster than the approximately 710-donor mean. Because HLA typing was missing for some donors at each locus, association tests included only the typed subset. A cluster of highly shared sequence variants was judged likely to represent a technical artifact of the sequencing pipeline. When HLA alleles, especially DR and DQ, strongly co-occurred, TCR associations were difficult to assign to individual alleles. Linkage disequilibrium might explain the correlated functional status among segregating V segments, but an unknown experimental factor could not be excluded. A later analysis associated about 17,000 TCR beta sequences with specific HLA alleles at a false discovery rate of 0.05. A later genetic analysis associated a missense DCLRE1C variant with V-gene and J-gene trimming of TCR beta chains, and an independent cohort replicated the association. In vitro tests confirmed that three of the cytomegalovirus-associated TCR beta chains recognize cytomegalovirus antigens. In an earlier analysis of 450 to 750 of the donors, most TCR beta V segments appeared in productive rearrangements about 87% or about 30% of the time, broadly matching IMGT annotations. In a later analysis, the rate of TCR association differed among HLA loci, with DRB1 alleles having the most associated TCRs and HLA-C alleles having the fewest. A further reported finding was that TCR beta sequences accurately predicted the HLA-A and HLA-B alleles for most subjects in the first cohort. The classifier was reported to diagnose cytomegalovirus status with high specificity and sensitivity in both the original cohort and the validation cohort. The authors suggested that the approach could potentially be generalized to other disease states and immunological phenotypes. A total of fewer than 200 TCR beta chains were listed by the study as associated with cytomegalovirus. While some public TCRs were present in many individuals, most TCR sequences turned up only very rarely across donors. For the cohort, immune exposure information was limited to CMV serostatus. A later analysis found that HLA-associated TCR beta chains were more clonally expanded and had lower generation probabilities than equally common non-associated chains. In a later analysis, most CMV-associated TCR beta chains were found to appear HLA-restricted, with HLA associations seemingly driven largely by CMV exposure. Because counts were too low, about 15 rarely observed V segments, including chromosome 9 orphons, were left out of the earlier analysis of 587 of the donors.

The library relied on the immunoSEQ multiplex PCR assay. A mixture of 60 forward primers for TCR Vbeta segments and 13 reverse primers for TCR Jbeta segments was used in the multiplex PCR. The CDR3 region of rearranged TCR beta genes was amplified from genomic DNA with a multiplex PCR assay. The amplified TCR beta libraries were sequenced on the Illumina HiSeq System as 87-base-pair reads. On the study's bioinformatics: A later analysis tallied around 82 million unique TCR beta chains across the 650 to 750 repertoires, and around 10 million of those chains were shared by two or more donors. To remove PCR and sequencing errors, raw reads were error-corrected and collapsed into unique sequences using a nearest-neighbor algorithm that merged closely related sequences. CDR3 sequences were aligned to IMGT reference sequences to assign V, D and J gene segments. For a sequence to be retained, a match of at least six nucleotides was required to both a V gene segment and a J gene segment. A rearrangement counted as productive if the CDR3 had no stop codons and remained in frame with V and J, and every other rearrangement counted as non-productive. Following IMGT convention, CDR3 was defined as the stretch from the second conserved V-encoded cysteine to the conserved J-encoded phenylalanine. Sequences without an unambiguous match to a single V gene segment were excluded from the earlier analysis of about 630 of the donors. An earlier analysis of a few hundred of the donors classified V segments as functional when productive rearrangements were above 56.7% and as segregating when the standard deviation between donors was above 5%. To diagnose cytomegalovirus status from the catalog of TCR beta chain sequences, a statistical classification framework was built. In a later analysis, V and J genes were assigned by comparing TCR nucleotide sequences against IMGT/GENE-DB human TR gene sequences. In a later analysis, CDR3 sequences and most-parsimonious VDJ recombination scenarios were assigned using the TCRdist pipeline. In a later analysis, every TCR beta chain was defined by the combination of its CDR3 amino acid sequence and its V-gene family, and reads without a unique V-gene family were dropped. In a later analysis, some 600 highly shared, low-generation-probability nucleotide sequences were removed to address suspected cross-contamination and a sequencing artifact. A later analysis calculated a clonal expansion index for each public chain from normalized within-repertoire ranks of inferred template counts. A later analysis computed generation probabilities with a VDJ recombination model fitted to out-of-frame rearrangements, and checked the results against IGoR. In a later analysis, TCR-TCR, TCR-HLA and TCR-CMV co-occurrence was scored with hypergeometric tests, and a repertoire-size bias correction was applied to TCR pairs. In a later analysis, false discovery rates were estimated by permuting HLA or CMV assignments 20 times. In a later analysis, co-occurring TCRs were grouped with DBSCAN, and TCRdist sequence similarity was added when clustering was performed within HLA-allele-positive subsets. Co-occurrence clustering excluded repertoires with fewer than 30,000 or more than 120,000 public chains, plus five with anomalous nucleotide sharing. As stored in TCRdb, this immuneACCESS dataset retains in-frame rearrangements with V and J assigned. A fraction of the clones does not appear; measured against another copy, unresolved V genes explain less than half of the discrepancy, and the remainder lacks a known reason. V, J and clone size are those of that table, while D and trimming were read from the DNA. The sample contains under 200,000 clones, roughly 80% of them found a single time. The top ten clones comprise roughly a tenth of the sample.

As regards this clone: Its target antigen remains unknown. Base-call qualities are not available, and no considerably larger clone is one nucleotide away.

Recombination joined TRBV29-1 with TRBJ1-5; tentative D gene TRBD1, with 5 bases matching. The clonotype originates from a man aged 50-59 years in good health and CMV-seropositive. The sequenced sample was PBMCs. CDR3 loop: CSVGEGPNQPQHF. The DNA sequence is as follows: TGCAGCGTTGGAGAGGGGCCCAATCAGCCCCAGCATTTT.